Below are 27 T cell receptor beta chains sequenced from a single sample in a study of cytomegalovirus exposure and HLA in healthy donors. PCR amplification relied on 60 Vbeta primers (plus 13 Jbeta primers). Generated by immunoSEQ multiplex PCR, the TCRdb table keeps only in-frame clones and is missing some. The sample has about 130,000 clones; 65% to 85% are singletons. Sequencing was done on a sample of PBMCs. The receptor set was obtained from a woman aged 40 to 50 in good health and CMV-seronegative.

A single count supports this clone. The chain carries TRBV28 and TRBJ1-5, with D unclear. V gave up 6 bases and J gave up 6 bases, with 24 bases separating them. The CDR3 is 17 amino acids. Germline V gene lookup returns CDR1 MDHEN and CDR2 SYDVKM. CDR3: CASSPPGASALGQPQHF. The CDR3 nucleotides are TGTGCCAGCAGCCCCCCGGGAGCCTCCGCTTTAGGTCAGCCCCAGCATTTT.

This chain connects TRBV7-8 to TRBJ1-2, with 7 bases matching TRBD1. This CDR3 spans 13 amino acids. Germline V gene lookup returns CDR1 SGHVS and CDR2 FQNEAQ. The ends lost 5 bases at V and 3 bases at J; junction bases unmatched: 3. Written as DNA, the CDR3 is TGTGCCAGCAGCCGGGACAGAGACTATGGCTACACCTTC. Amino acids: CASSRDRDYGYTF. The variable domain in full, completed from reference TRBV7-8 and TRBJ1-2, reads GAGVSQSPRYKVAKRGQDVALRCDPISGHVSLFWYQQALGQGPEFLTYFQNEAQLDKSGLPSDRFFAERPEGSVSTLKIQRTQQEDSAVYLCASSRDRDYGYTFGSGTRLTVV.

The chain has TRBV2 and TRBJ2-5; D may be TRBD1 (5 bases). This CDR3 has 13 amino acids. V lost 7 bases, J lost 3 bases, and 12 bases lay in between. CDR1 is SNHLY, CDR2 FYNNEI, per germline. The CDR3 protein is CASKMDTEETQYF. The DNA for the CDR3 is TGTGCCAGCAAAATGGACACTGAAGAGACCCAGTACTTC.

This chain joins TRBV1 and TRBJ1-5. TRBV1 is classified as a pseudogene. The CDR3 extends over 17 amino acids. DNA of the CDR3: TGCACCAGCAGCCCCCCGACTCTACCCGGATACAATCAGCCCCAGCATTTT. Translating it yields CTSSPPTLPGYNQPQHF.

This rearrangement joins TRBV2 to TRBJ1-2, with TRBD1 matching over 7 bases. This CDR3 is built from 15 residues. CDR1 and CDR2 from the germline V gene are SNHLY and FYNNEI. The junction had 9 bases not matched to a gene; V was cut back by 4 bases and J by 4 bases. The CDR3 nucleotides are TGTGCCAGCAGTGCTGACAGGGACCCTTCCTATGGCTACACCTTC. Encoded protein: CASSADRDPSYGYTF. The whole variable domain, filled in from reference TRBV2 and TRBJ1-2, reads EPEVTQTPSHQVTQMGQEVILRCVPISNHLYFYWYRQILGQKVEFLVSFYNNEISEKSEIFDDQFSVERPDGSNFTLKIRSTKLEDSAMYFCASSADRDPSYGYTFGSGTRLTVV.

The chain combines TRBV5-4 with TRBJ2-7; tentative D call: TRBD1 (6 bases). This CDR3 has 14 residues. V was shortened by 0 bases and J by 2 bases, with 9 bases between the two germline ends. Germline V gene data show CDR1 as SGHNT and CDR2 as YYREEE (reference sequence). This CDR3 reads CASSLDRVPYEQYF. The CDR3 coding sequence is TGTGCCAGCAGCTTGGACAGGGTTCCCTACGAGCAGTACTTC.

The chain uses TRBV6-5 and TRBJ2-7; 10 bases agree with TRBD1. The germline V gene encodes CDR1 MNHEY and CDR2 SVGAGI. The CDR3 runs to 13 residues. Trimming cost V 6 bases and J 4 bases; bases outside gene matches: 3. The CDR3 DNA sequence: TGTGCCAGCAGGAGGGACAGGGGTTACGAGCAGTACTTC. Translated, it gives CASRRDRGYEQYF.

The chain combines TRBV5-1 with TRBJ1-5; perhaps TRBD1 as D (6 bases). Germline CDR1 reads SGHRS; CDR2 reads YFSETQ. The V end was cut by 2 bases, the J end by 3 bases, with 15 bases between. The CDR3 spans 16 residues. The CDR3 region is CASSFHRVGFNQPQHF. The CDR3 nucleotides are TGCGCCAGCAGCTTCCACAGGGTAGGGTTCAATCAGCCCCAGCATTTT.

The chain combines TRBV5-8 with TRBJ2-5; D is perhaps TRBD1 (6 bases). The CDR3 has 16 residues. The germline CDR1 and CDR2 sequences are SGHTS and YDEGEE. V was pared by 4 bases and J by 4 bases, with 20 bases between. CDR3 nucleotide sequence: TGTGCCAGCAGCCCGGGAACAGGGTCGGGTGGAGAGACCCAGTACTTC. It translates to CASSPGTGSGGETQYF. Full variable domain (outside the CDR3, taken from reference TRBV5-8 and TRBJ2-5): EAGVTQSPTHLIKTRGQQATLRCSPISGHTSVYWYQQALGLGLQFLLWYDEGEERNRGNFPPRFSGRQFPNYSSELNVNALELEDSALYLCASSPGTGSGGETQYFGPGTRLLVL.

The rearrangement links TRBV19 to TRBJ1-1, with D uncertain. The CDR3 runs to 13 residues. Trimming left V 5 bases short and J 1 base short, with 8 bases between. Germline-derived CDR1 and CDR2 are LNHDA and SQIVND (reference sequence). CDR3 DNA: TGTGCCAGTAGTTCGCAGAAGAACACTGAAGCTTTCTTT. Its protein product is CASSSQKNTEAFF.

The V gene is TRBV28, the J gene TRBJ1-2, with 10 bases lining up with TRBD1. Germline assignment: CDR1 MDHEN and CDR2 SYDVKM. The CDR3 sequence is 14 residues long. V shed 10 bases, J shed 3 bases, and the junction held 8 bases outside the gene matches. CDR3 DNA: TGTGCCACTGCCCCCGGGACAGGGGACTATGGCTACACCTTC. This sequence encodes CATAPGTGDYGYTF.

This chain uses TRBV5-1 with TRBJ2-3; TRBD2 might be the D (6 bases). The V end was cut by 1 base, the J end by 1 base, with 10 bases between. Germline-derived CDR1 and CDR2 are SGHRS and YFSETQ. The CDR3 sequence is 15 residues long. Written as DNA, the CDR3 is TGCGCCAGCAGCTTGAGACTAGTTGGCACAGATACGCAGTATTTT. Translated: CASSLRLVGTDTQYF.

This clone was seen a handful of times. The CDR3 spells CASSYRLAGTSTDTQYF. For the CDR3, the DNA is TGTGCCAGCAGTTATCGACTAGCCGGTACTAGCACAGATACGCAGTATTTT. The chain uses TRBV28 and TRBJ2-3; 7 positions agree with TRBD2. CDR1 MDHEN and CDR2 SYDVKM come from the germline V gene. The CDR3 is made up of 17 amino acids. With 4 bases clipped from V and 0 bases from J, the junction kept 10 bases outside the gene matches.

This CDR3 reads CASSVGIGPDSGELFF. Here the CDR3 DNA reads TGTGCCAGCAGCGTGGGTATCGGGCCCGACAGCGGGGAGCTGTTTTTT. This chain joins TRBV9 and TRBJ2-2, with D perhaps TRBD1 (5 bases). Trimming took off 2 bases at V and 7 bases at J, with 18 bases between the two ends. The CDR3 runs 16 residues. CDR1 SGDLS and CDR2 YYNGEE come from the germline V gene.

The chain joins TRBV7-9 to TRBJ1-5, with a possible D match to TRBD1 (6 bases). V shed 1 base and J shed 7 bases, with 8 bases lying between them. Germline CDR1 is SEHNR and CDR2 is FQNEAQ (reference sequence). The length of the CDR3 is 13 residues. CDR3 loop: CASSLEQGQPQHF. The CDR3 coding sequence is TGTGCCAGCAGCTTAGAACAGGGCCAGCCCCAGCATTTT.

The chain uses TRBV6-5 and TRBJ2-1, with 7 bases identical to TRBD1. The CDR3 totals 16 residues. CDR1 and CDR2 (germline): MNHEY, SVGAGI. V lost 2 bases, J lost 0 bases, and 4 bases stayed unmatched. The CDR3 region has the DNA TGTGCCAGCAGTTACGACAGGGCAGGCTCCTACAATGAGCAGTTCTTC. This translates into CASSYDRAGSYNEQFF.

The chain uses TRBV14 and TRBJ2-5; a weak D match, TRBD1 (5 bases). This CDR3 is built from 14 residues. Germline V gene sequence: CDR1 SGHDN, CDR2 FVKESK. Trimming shortened V by 3 bases and J by 5 bases, and 13 bases separated the two germline ends. For the CDR3, the DNA is TGTGCCAGCAGCCAGGGGCCCACGAGGGAGACCCAGTACTTC. Translation: CASSQGPTRETQYF.

In this sample, this clone turned up a few times. V and J are TRBV10-3 and TRBJ1-2, with TRBD1 identical over 8 bases. The CDR3 length is 14 residues. Trimming at V came to 0 bases and at J to 9 bases, leaving 6 bases not matched to a gene. Per the germline V gene, CDR1 is ENHRY and CDR2 is SYGVKD. The CDR3 DNA reads TGTGCCATCAGTGAGTCGGGGACAGGTCGAAGCTACACCTTC. It yields the protein CAISESGTGRSYTF.

This sequence joins TRBV27 and TRBJ2-5, with D perhaps matching TRBD2 (5 bases). CDR1 and CDR2 from the germline V gene are MNHEY and SMNVEV (reference sequence). The CDR3 is made up of 13 amino acids. Trimming stripped 2 bases from V and 3 bases from J, with 7 bases between. DNA of the CDR3: TGTGCCAGCAGTTTAAGGCGGGAAGAGACCCAGTACTTC. Residues: CASSLRREETQYF.

This clone was recorded a few times. This sequence joins TRBV5-5 and TRBJ1-2; TRBD1 aligns across 7 bases. This CDR3 has 14 amino acids. From germline, CDR1 is SGHKS and CDR2 YYEKEE (reference sequence). V shed 6 bases and J 5 bases; nucleotides not matched to a gene: 10. This chain's CDR3 is CASMLLQGPYGYTF. CDR3 nucleotide sequence: TGTGCCAGCATGCTATTACAGGGGCCTTATGGCTACACCTTC.

The chain links TRBV5-1 to TRBJ2-3; 10 nucleotides line up with TRBD2. The CDR3 sequence is 15 residues long. The germline gives CDR1 SGHRS, CDR2 YFSETQ. V dropped 3 bases and J dropped 3; count of bases not matched to a gene: 4. Here the CDR3 DNA reads TGCGCCAGCAGCTCTGGACTAGCGGAGACAGATACGCAGTATTTT. It translates to CASSSGLAETDTQYF.

The CDR3 region is CASSTGQGPLYEQYF. The CDR3 DNA reads as TGTGCCAGCAGCACCGGACAGGGACCGTTGTACGAGCAGTACTTC. The chain joins TRBV5-6 to TRBJ2-7; TRBD1 agrees at 8 bases. Germline V gives CDR1 SGHDT, CDR2 YYEEEE. This CDR3 is 15 amino acids long. V dropped 4 bases and J dropped 4; count of bases not matched to a gene: 10.

The V and J genes are TRBV29-1 and TRBJ2-2; 7 nucleotides match TRBD2. J lost 1 base, V lost 3 bases, and 5 bases had no gene match. Germline V lookup: CDR1 SQVTM, CDR2 ANQGSEA. The CDR3 sequence is 15 residues long. For the CDR3, the DNA is TGCAGCGTTGACGGGGGGACGGTGAACACCGGGGAGCTGTTTTTT. The encoded protein is CSVDGGTVNTGELFF.

The chain links TRBV6-5 to TRBJ1-1; D gene ambiguous. Germline V lookup: CDR1 MNHEY, CDR2 SVGAGI. The CDR3 runs 15 residues. Deletions cut 0 bases from V and 0 bases from J, with 8 bases between. The CDR3 nucleotides are TGTGCCAGCAGTTACTCGAGCACAGTGAACACTGAAGCTTTCTTT. Protein: CASSYSSTVNTEAFF.

The chain is built from TRBV9 and TRBJ1-1, with 10 bases lining up with TRBD1. Looked up from germline, CDR1 is SGDLS and CDR2 is YYNGEE. This CDR3 comprises 16 residues. Germline trimming cut 0 bases from V and 1 base from J; bases unmatched to any gene: 3. DNA for the CDR3: TGTGCCAGCAGCGTAGGGACAGGGGGATGGAACACTGAAGCTTTCTTT. This encodes CASSVGTGGWNTEAFF.

In this sample, this clone turned up a few times. Compared with germline, one end of the junction differs, possibly owing to a read error. This CDR3 is also generated by other DNA sequences in the sample. This chain uses TRBV29-1 with TRBJ2-3; 12 nucleotides line up with TRBD2. The CDR3 runs 14 residues. Germline V lookup: CDR1 SQVTM, CDR2 ANQGSEA. In DNA, the CDR3 is TGCAGCGTAGAAGGACTAGCGGGAACAGATACGCAGTATTTT. It yields the protein CSVEGLAGTDTQYF.

The genes are TRBV15 and TRBJ2-3; perhaps TRBD2 as D (5 bases). The length of the CDR3 is 12 residues. Per germline, CDR1 LNHNV and CDR2 YYDKDF (reference sequence). The germline V and J ends were trimmed by 1 base and 6 bases, with 5 bases remaining between them. The DNA of the CDR3 is TGTGCCACCAGCAGAGGCGGGGATACGCAGTATTTT. Residues: CATSRGGDTQYF.